These 16 T cell receptor beta chains originate from one sample sequenced in a study of blood T cell repertoires in COVID-19. The method was immunoSEQ multiplex PCR; TCRdb's version includes in-frame clones alone and lacks a portion of them. The profile shows 100,000 to 150,000 clones, 75% to 90% of them singletons. What was sequenced was peripheral blood. Receptors were obtained from a man aged 55 to 70 with COVID-19, enrolled during active disease.

The CDR3 region has the DNA TGTGCCAGCAGCTTAGGGATAGGAGGGAGCACTGAAGCTTTCTTT. Translating it yields CASSLGIGGSTEAFF. The gene calls are TRBV7-9 and TRBJ1-1; D gene unclear. Germline CDR1 and CDR2: SEHNR and FQNEAQ (reference sequence). The V end lost 1 base, the J end lost 4 bases, and 13 bases lay between the germline ends. This CDR3 has 15 amino acids.

V is TRBV10-3 and J is TRBJ1-1, with TRBD1 identical over 7 bases. This CDR3 is 13 amino acids long. Looked up from germline, CDR1 is ENHRY and CDR2 is SYGVKD. V lost 6 bases to trimming and J lost 5 bases; unmatched junction nucleotides: 6. The CDR3 DNA follows: TGTGCCATCAGCCGACAGGGCGGGACTGAAGCTTTCTTT. Its translation is CAISRQGGTEAFF.

This clone has only a few counts. The genes are TRBV27 and TRBJ1-2; 7 nucleotides agree with TRBD1. Germline V gene sequence: CDR1 MNHEY, CDR2 SMNVEV (reference sequence). The trim removed 3 bases at V and 6 bases at J, leaving 7 bases unmatched. The CDR3 totals 14 residues. CDR3 in amino acids: CASSFSTGVHGYTF. The CDR3 nucleotides are TGTGCCAGCAGTTTTTCTACAGGGGTCCATGGCTACACCTTC.

V gene TRBV5-1 combines with J gene TRBJ2-2, with 7 nucleotides matching TRBD1. CDR3 length equals 16 residues. The junction had 10 bases not matched to a gene; V was cut back by 4 bases and J by 4 bases. From germline, CDR1 is SGHRS and CDR2 YFSETQ. The CDR3 spells CASSPWTGRGTGELFF. In DNA form, the CDR3 reads TGCGCCAGCAGCCCATGGACAGGTCGCGGCACCGGGGAGCTGTTTTTT.

This clone occurred once. The CDR3 region has the DNA TGTGCCAGCAGCCCCCCGGGCGGGATTTCCTATGGCTACACCTTC. Its protein is CASSPPGGISYGYTF. The V and J genes are TRBV7-8 and TRBJ1-2, with unresolved D. The CDR3 sequence is 15 residues long. Germline values: CDR1 SGHVS, CDR2 FQNEAQ. The germline V and J ends were trimmed by 5 bases and 4 bases, with 17 bases remaining between them.

This clone was observed a single time. CDR3 sequence (DNA): TGTGCCAGCAGCCCCAATACAGGAGACTATGGCTACACCTTC. It specifies CASSPNTGDYGYTF. V gene TRBV5-5 combines with J gene TRBJ1-2, with D possibly being TRBD1 (5 bases). There are 14 residues in the CDR3. CDR1 and CDR2 (germline): SGHKS, YYEKEE (reference sequence). With 4 bases removed from V and 3 bases from J, the gap between germline ends came to 13 bases.

A few counts support this clone. The rearrangement joins TRBV2 to TRBJ1-5; unclear D gene. CDR3 length: 13 residues. Germline V gene lookup returns CDR1 SNHLY and CDR2 FYNNEI. V shed 4 bases and J shed 4 bases, with 8 bases lying between them. The CDR3 region has the DNA TGTGCCAGCAGTGTGTCAGGAAATCAGCCCCAGCATTTT. It specifies CASSVSGNQPQHF.

CDR3 amino acids: CASSYSSRGLGETQYF. In nucleotides, the CDR3 is TGTGCCAGCAGTTACTCGAGTAGAGGGCTTGGAGAGACCCAGTACTTC. The rearrangement uses TRBV6-5 and TRBJ2-5; maybe TRBD2 (5 bases). V gave up 0 bases and J gave up 4 bases, with 15 bases separating them. Germline CDR1 MNHEY, CDR2 SVGAGI. This CDR3 spans 16 amino acids.

The chain is built from TRBV7-2 and TRBJ1-2, with D unresolved. Germline lookup yields CDR1 SGHTA and CDR2 FQGNSA. The length of the CDR3 is 14 residues. Trimming removed 0 bases at V and 7 bases at J, with 12 bases between. CDR3 coding DNA: TGTGCCAGCAGCTTAGCCGGAGACTTTCGTGGCTACACCTTC. Translating it yields CASSLAGDFRGYTF.

This clone was detected only once. The rearrangement links TRBV27 to TRBJ1-5; D is possibly TRBD1 (5 bases). The germline gives CDR1 MNHEY, CDR2 SMNVEV (reference sequence). This CDR3 is built from 15 residues. V lost 3 bases to trimming and J lost 0 bases, with 9 bases between them. In DNA form, the CDR3 reads TGTGCCAGCAGTTTTTCAGGGAATAGCAATCAGCCCCAGCATTTT. Its translation is CASSFSGNSNQPQHF.

The CDR3 reads CASKMGQGSYGYTF. The CDR3, as DNA: TGTGCCAGCAAAATGGGACAGGGCTCCTATGGCTACACCTTC. The chain employs TRBV6-5 and TRBJ1-2; 9 nucleotides line up with TRBD1. The CDR3 is 14 residues long. CDR1 is MNHEY, CDR2 SVGAGI, per germline. With V trimmed by 7 bases and J by 4 bases, 7 bases remained unmatched.

The rearrangement uses TRBV9 and TRBJ1-1; D not resolved. Deletions cut 3 bases from V and 1 base from J, with 13 bases between. CDR3 length equals 15 residues. CDR1 is SGDLS, CDR2 YYNGEE, per germline. Here the CDR3 reads CASSAQRTPNTEAFF. The CDR3 region has the DNA TGTGCCAGCAGCGCCCAGAGGACTCCGAACACTGAAGCTTTCTTT.

This clone has only one observation. Here the CDR3 DNA reads TGTGCCACAAACGGGGGGGGCTTCTTCTATGGCTACACCTTC. Protein: CATNGGGFFYGYTF. The V gene is TRBV5-8, the J gene TRBJ1-2; tentative D call: TRBD1 (6 bases). Germline CDR1 and CDR2: SGHTS and YDEGEE. Trimming stripped 9 bases from V and 4 bases from J, with 19 bases between. This CDR3 contains 14 residues.

The chain carries TRBV9 and TRBJ2-1; 11 bases map to TRBD2. The V gene end was trimmed by 4 bases and the J gene end by 3 bases; junction bases not matched to a gene: 3. This CDR3 contains 15 residues. Germline CDR1 SGDLS, CDR2 YYNGEE. CDR3 region: CASSLTSGVYNEQFF. In nucleotides, the CDR3 is TGTGCCAGCAGCCTGACTAGCGGGGTCTACAATGAGCAGTTCTTC.

The V call is TRBV18, the J call TRBJ1-6, with D unresolved. The germline V gene has CDR1 KGHSH and CDR2 LQKENI. The CDR3 is 12 residues long. The germline V and J ends were trimmed by 5 bases and 10 bases, with 9 bases remaining between them. As DNA, the CDR3 is TGTGCCAGCTCATACAGCCGCTCACCCCTCCACTTT. Its protein is CASSYSRSPLHF.

The rearrangement joins TRBV18 to TRBJ2-5, with D possibly matching TRBD1 (5 bases). V gave up 3 bases and J gave up 2 bases, with 13 bases separating them. CDR1 is KGHSH, CDR2 LQKENI, per germline. CDR3 length equals 15 residues. Here the CDR3 DNA reads TGTGCCAGCTCACCCTCAACAGGTCGGCAAGAGACCCAGTACTTC. It encodes CASSPSTGRQETQYF.